This T cell receptor beta chain was profiled in a study of cytomegalovirus exposure and HLA in healthy donors. Background on the study: Earlier, some 170 million T cells were analyzed, and fewer than 120 million unique TCR beta sequences were found among them. The study's findings and limits: More clonal expansion characterized HLA-associated TCR beta chains than equally common others in a later analysis. Some TCR beta chains (roughly 150 of them) were listed as cytomegalovirus-associated.

For this clone: The antigen is unknown. The identical CDR3 is also encoded by other nucleotide sequences in the sample.

Trimming removed 7 bases from V and 2 bases from J, with 11 bases in between. This CDR3 is 12 amino acids long. Germline V gene sequence: CDR1 SQVTM, CDR2 ANQGSEA. It was with 60 Vbeta and 13 Jbeta primers that the PCR ran. Some clones are missing from TCRdb's copy, which holds only in-frame ones; the method was immunoSEQ multiplex PCR. The table shows 150,000 to 200,000 clones, with approximately 80% occurring only once. The chain is built from TRBV29-1 and TRBJ1-1; maybe TRBD1 (6 bases). The source of this sequence is a woman younger than 45 in good health and CMV-seronegative. Sequencing was performed on PBMCs. The CDR3 protein is CSALGGNTEAFF. The CDR3 nucleotides read TGCAGCGCTTTAGGGGGAAACACTGAAGCTTTCTTT. Full variable domain (rest looked up from reference TRBV29-1 and TRBJ1-1): SAVISQKPSRDICQRGTSLTIQCQVDSQVTMMFWYRQQPGQSLTLIATANQGSEATYESGFVIDKFPISRPNLTFSTLTVSNMSPEDSSIYLCSALGGNTEAFFGQGTRLTVV.